These 16 T cell receptor beta chains were sequenced from one sample in a study of response to subunit inactivated influenza vaccine. TCRdb recomputed calls from the RT-PCR reads with MiXCR, one row per CDR3 protein. The sample includes about 190,000 distinct CDR3 sequences, approximately 15% seen only once; the top ten take about a quarter. The material sequenced was CD8+ T cells sorted from PBMCs, taken roughly 5 days after vaccination. These receptors originate from a man between 50 and 59 years old who received an inactivated influenza vaccine.

This clonotype was detected ten times or more. CDR3 amino acids: CASSLGTSGYEQYF. The CDR3 DNA sequence: TGTGCCAGCAGTTTAGGGACGTCAGGATACGAGCAGTACTTC. J is TRBJ2-7 and V is TRBV28; D possibly matches TRBD1 or TRBD2 (5 bases each). The V and J ends lost 2 bases and 4 bases respectively, with 12 bases between them. The CDR3 sequence is 14 residues long. From germline, CDR1 is MDHEN and CDR2 SYDVKM.

This clonotype turned up a few times. The chain is built from TRBV4-1 and TRBJ2-7, with TRBD1 matching over 9 bases. V gave up 5 bases and J gave up 4 bases; unmatched junction bases: 6. CDR3 length equals 14 residues. Looked up from germline, CDR1 is MGHRA and CDR2 is YSYEKL. CDR3 sequence reads: CASSKTGTGYEQYF. The CDR3 DNA is TGCGCCAGCAGCAAAACCGGGACAGGGTACGAGCAGTACTTC.

This clonotype was seen ten or more times. The genes are TRBV9 and TRBJ2-7; 8 bases fit TRBD1. CDR1 is SGDLS and CDR2 is YYNGEE in the germline V gene. The V segment lost 0 bases and the J segment 5 bases; nucleotides outside the gene matches: 7. This CDR3 is built from 15 residues. CDR3 loop: CASSVVDRADHEQYF. CDR3 DNA: TGTGCCAGCAGCGTAGTGGACAGGGCAGACCACGAGCAGTACTTC.

This chain connects TRBV27 to TRBJ2-3; D unresolved. The V gene's germline CDR1 is MNHEY and CDR2 SMNVEV (reference sequence). The CDR3 runs 13 residues. V dropped 4 bases and J dropped 2 bases, with 7 bases sitting between them. CDR3 sequence: CASSSYYTDTQYF. The DNA for the CDR3 is TGTGCCAGCAGTTCCTATTACACAGATACGCAGTATTTT.

This sequence joins TRBV6-2 or TRBV6-3 and TRBJ2-7; D call uncertain. The CDR3 extends over 12 amino acids. V was clipped by 5 bases and J by 3 bases, with 8 bases between them. CDR1 and CDR2 (germline): MNHEY, SVGEGT. CDR3 nucleotides: TGTGCCAGCAGTATAAGCTTCTACGAGCAGTACTTC. Protein: CASSISFYEQYF.

This chain joins TRBV20-1 and TRBJ2-7; the D gene is possibly TRBD2 (6 bases). V gave up 0 bases and J gave up 5 bases, with 20 bases separating them. The CDR3 is 16 amino acids. CDR1 DFQATT and CDR2 SNEGSKA come from the germline V gene (reference sequence). The CDR3 reads CSARDPGLAVYDEQYF. The CDR3 DNA follows: TGCAGTGCTAGAGATCCGGGATTAGCGGTATATGACGAGCAGTACTTC.

This clonotype was seen more than once but under ten times. V is TRBV12-3 or TRBV12-4 and J is TRBJ2-5; 11 bases line up with TRBD2. J was trimmed by 3 bases and V by 4 bases; bases with no gene match: 1. This CDR3 comprises 14 residues. Written as DNA, the CDR3 is TGTGCCAGCAGTTGGGGACTAGCGGAAGAGACCCAGTACTTC. Protein sequence: CASSWGLAEETQYF.

The chain joins TRBV9 to TRBJ2-1; D call uncertain. Trimming left V 0 bases short and J 9 bases short, with 16 bases between. CDR3 size: 15 residues. The germline CDR1 and CDR2 sequences are SGDLS and YYNGEE. The CDR3 DNA sequence: TGTGCCAGCAGCGTAGTCGACCATAGGTTCAGTGAGCAGTTCTTC. Residues: CASSVVDHRFSEQFF. The full variable domain, with the rest looked up from reference TRBV9 and TRBJ2-1, is DSGVTQTPKHLITATGQRVTLRCSPRSGDLSVYWYQQSLDQGLQFLIQYYNGEERAKGNILERFSAQQFPDLHSELNLSSLELGDSALYFCASSVVDHRFSEQFFGPGTRLTVL.

V usage is TRBV28 and J usage is TRBJ2-7, with 11 bases fitting TRBD1. CDR3 length: 16 residues. Germline V gene data show CDR1 as MDHEN and CDR2 as SYDVKM. V trimming: 6 bases; J trimming: 3 bases; junction bases outside the gene matches: 10. As DNA, the CDR3 is TGTGCCAGCAGAGCCCTGGCGGGACAGGGGGTCTACGAGCAGTACTTC. Its protein is CASRALAGQGVYEQYF. The variable domain in full, with the rest retrieved from reference TRBV28 and TRBJ2-7, is DVKVTQSSRYLVKRTGEKVFLECVQDMDHENMFWYRQDPGLGLRLIYFSYDVKMKEKGDIPEGYSVSREKKERFSLILESASTNQTSMYLCASRALAGQGVYEQYFGPGTRLTVT.

This clonotype was seen a few times. V usage is TRBV29-1 and J usage is TRBJ1-2, with 10 bases aligning to TRBD1. This CDR3 has 14 residues. Germline V gene sequence: CDR1 SQVTM, CDR2 ANQGSEA. The trim removed 5 bases at V and 5 bases at J, leaving 8 bases unmatched. CDR3 amino acids: CSVTGTGALYGYTF. In nucleotides, the CDR3 is TGCAGCGTTACCGGGACAGGGGCTCTTTATGGCTACACCTTC. The variable domain in full, completed from reference TRBV29-1 and TRBJ1-2, reads SAVISQKPSRDICQRGTSLTIQCQVDSQVTMMFWYRQQPGQSLTLIATANQGSEATYESGFVIDKFPISRPNLTFSTLTVSNMSPEDSSIYLCSVTGTGALYGYTFGSGTRLTVV.

V gene TRBV2 combines with J gene TRBJ2-1; D gene unclear. Trimming removed 1 base from V and 4 bases from J, with 14 bases in between. The CDR3 runs 16 residues. Germline CDR1 reads SNHLY; CDR2 reads FYNNEI. The CDR3 sequence: CASSEGVHTHYNEQFF. The CDR3 DNA follows: TGTGCCAGCAGTGAAGGCGTCCACACCCATTACAATGAGCAGTTCTTC.

In this sample, this clonotype turned up a few times. The chain joins TRBV5-1 to TRBJ1-1, with D perhaps matching TRBD1 (5 bases). Deletions cut 4 bases from V and 0 bases from J, with 22 bases between. CDR1 SGHRS and CDR2 YFSETQ come from the germline V gene. This CDR3 has 18 residues. The CDR3 coding sequence is TGCGCCAGCAGCACTCCCACACCCGGACAAACGATGAACACTGAAGCTTTCTTT. Translation gives CASSTPTPGQTMNTEAFF.

This clonotype was found many times. The chain couples TRBV29-1 to TRBJ2-3; tentative D call: TRBD2 (6 bases). The CDR3 length is 14 residues. The germline CDR1 and CDR2 sequences are SQVTM and ANQGSEA. V was shortened by 6 bases and J by 4 bases, with 17 bases between the two germline ends. CDR3 nucleotides: TGCAGCGTGCCAAAGGGACTTCCTCCAGATACGCAGTATTTT. It specifies CSVPKGLPPDTQYF.

This clonotype was seen a handful of times. The rearrangement links TRBV29-1 to TRBJ2-7, with D tentatively TRBD1 or TRBD2 (5 bases each). V shed 0 bases and J shed 2 bases, with 14 bases lying between them. In germline, CDR1 is SQVTM, CDR2 ANQGSEA. This CDR3 has 15 amino acids. CDR3 loop: CSVEEPGRSTYEQYF. The CDR3 region has the DNA TGCAGCGTTGAAGAACCGGGACGGAGTACCTACGAGCAGTACTTC.

This rearrangement joins TRBV30 to TRBJ2-2; possible D gene TRBD1, 6 bases. CDR1 and CDR2 (germline): GTSNPN, SVGIG (reference sequence). The ends were cut back, 0 bases at V and 2 bases at J, with 16 bases in the middle. CDR3 size: 17 residues. CDR3 sequence reads: CAWSVEWTVPNTGELFF. For the CDR3, the DNA is TGTGCCTGGAGTGTAGAGTGGACAGTGCCAAACACCGGGGAGCTGTTTTTT.

The genes are TRBV28 and TRBJ2-7; TRBD2 matches 9 bases. The CDR3 is 15 amino acids. Germline assignment: CDR1 MDHEN and CDR2 SYDVKM. Losses at the gene ends were 5 bases for V and 2 bases for J; bases not matched to a gene: 7. The CDR3: CASSKETSGTYEQYF. The CDR3 DNA sequence: TGTGCCAGCAGTAAAGAGACTAGCGGCACCTACGAGCAGTACTTC. Supplemented by reference TRBV28 and TRBJ2-7, the full variable domain reads DVKVTQSSRYLVKRTGEKVFLECVQDMDHENMFWYRQDPGLGLRLIYFSYDVKMKEKGDIPEGYSVSREKKERFSLILESASTNQTSMYLCASSKETSGTYEQYFGPGTRLTVT.